One sample yielded the 3 T cell receptor beta chains listed below, sequenced in a study of shared clonotypes between healthy human individuals. Assay: immunoSEQ multiplex PCR; the TCRdb copy retains only in-frame clones and omits some. The table lists some 2,500,000 clones, roughly 93% of them singletons. The material sequenced was naive CD4+ T cells from PBMCs. Noted subset: CD45RA+ positively selected. The receptor source for this set is a man aged 18-30 years in good health. Some clones in this sample may be carry-over from other donors' samples.

This chain joins TRBV10-3 and TRBJ2-2, with TRBD1 identical over 10 bases. The V gene end was trimmed by 10 bases and the J gene end by 2 bases; junction bases not matched to a gene: 7. CDR1 and CDR2 from the germline V gene are ENHRY and SYGVKD. This CDR3 contains 15 residues. CDR3 DNA: TGTGCCAGCAGCGACAGGGGGCGCAACACCGGGGAGCTGTTTTTT. This translates into CASSDRGRNTGELFF.

The chain links TRBV5-4 to TRBJ2-5; 8 nucleotides align to TRBD2. This CDR3 contains 13 residues. Germline CDR1 SGHNT, CDR2 YYREEE (reference sequence). The junction had 2 bases not matched to a gene; V was cut back by 3 bases and J by 4 bases. The CDR3 spells CASSSAGGETQYF. The CDR3 coding sequence is TGTGCCAGCAGCTCGGCGGGAGGAGAGACCCAGTACTTC.

This chain links TRBV11-2 with TRBJ1-4; TRBD1 matches at 9 bases. Unmatched junction bases numbered 3, after V lost 2 bases and J lost 5 bases. The CDR3 length is 15 residues. Per the germline V gene, CDR1 is SGHAT and CDR2 is FQNNGV. The chain's CDR3 is CASSLYGTGNEKLFF. DNA of the CDR3: TGTGCCAGCAGCTTATATGGGACAGGGAATGAAAAACTGTTTTTT.